This TCR beta chain is from a study of shared clonotypes between healthy human individuals. Trimming at V came to 7 bases and at J to 2 bases, leaving 8 bases not matched to a gene. The V gene's germline CDR1 is SNHLY and CDR2 FYNNEI. The CDR3 contains 14 residues. The repertoire was sequenced with immunoSEQ multiplex PCR; TCRdb's copy has only in-frame clones and lacks some. The sample includes approximately 640,000 clones, about three quarters seen only once; the top ten take around 1.8%. The sequenced sample consisted of memory CD4+ T cells sorted from blood. Specified subset: CD45RA-negative fraction. The chain employs TRBV2 and TRBJ2-7; 7 positions agree with TRBD1. This TCR derives from a woman aged 25-40 years in good health. This CDR3 reads CASTTGTVTYEQYF. The CDR3 bases are TGTGCCAGCACGACCGGGACAGTGACCTACGAGCAGTACTTC.